This TCR beta chain is drawn from a study of response to subunit inactivated influenza vaccine. Whole-study findings and limits: The study's authors posited that every seasonal influenza vaccination enlists few new T cells.

Concerning this clonotype: The antigen remains undetermined.

TCRdb reanalysed the RT-PCR reads using MiXCR and keeps one entry per CDR3 protein. The sample lists about half a million distinct CDR3 sequences, 11% occurring once. There are 14 residues in the CDR3. Germline lookup yields CDR1 LGHNA and CDR2 YSLEER. Deletions cut 0 bases from V and 10 bases from J, with 14 bases between. The chain joins TRBV4-3 to TRBJ2-3; D is tentatively TRBD1 or TRBD2 (5 bases each). Sequenced material: PBMCs from blood, taken roughly 48 days after vaccination. The receptor comes from a man in his forties or fifties who received an inactivated influenza vaccine. CDR3 in DNA: TGCGCCAGCAGCCAAGAGGTGGGGGACCCGGCGCAGTATTTT. The encoded protein is CASSQEVGDPAQYF.